This note documents a single T cell receptor beta chain sequence. The data are from a study of T cells in Graves' hyperthyroidism and ophthalmopathy. Inclusion characteristics of ophthalmopathy patients comprised a Clinical Activity Score of at least 3, a NOSPECS grade of at least 4, and duration under 3 months. Any patient presenting with uncontrolled infection, other autoimmune disease, pregnancy or lactation was left out. The TCR beta CDR3 regions underwent amplification using RNA transcripts as the source. A first-round RT-PCR of the TCR CDR3 used the HTBI primer set. TCRdb independently ran MiXCR on the multiplex PCR reads; one entry per CDR3 protein. The sample contains about 300,000 distinct CDR3 sequences, roughly 20% of which appear only once. The material sequenced was blood. The sequence came from a man aged 50 to 59 with Graves' ophthalmopathy.

The CDR3 here is CASSSQGRLVEQYF. The CDR3, as DNA: TGTGCCAGCAGCTCCCAGGGGCGGCTAGTCGAGCAGTACTTC. This sequence joins TRBV5-4 and TRBJ2-7; maybe TRBD1 (6 bases). Trimming cost V 3 bases and J 6 bases, with 16 bases left between them. CDR1 and CDR2 from the germline V gene are SGHNT and YYREEE (reference sequence). The CDR3 has 14 amino acids.